The 25 T cell receptor beta chains in this list originate from one sample, sequenced in a study of T cell responses to AZD1222 COVID-19 vaccine. The repertoire was sequenced with immunoSEQ multiplex PCR; TCRdb's copy has only in-frame clones and lacks some. There are about 180,000 clones in the sample; approximately 90% occur only once, and less than 3% lies in the top ten. The sequencing here drew on peripheral blood, taken on day 0 of AZD1222 vaccination. These receptor sequences come from an adult in good health.

The CDR3 here is CASSPRGPGATNEKLFF. CDR3 DNA sequence: TGTGCCAGCTCACCCAGGGGGCCGGGAGCAACTAATGAAAAACTGTTTTTT. V usage is TRBV18 and J usage is TRBJ1-4; 8 bases map to TRBD1. This CDR3 is built from 17 residues. J was trimmed by 0 bases and V by 3 bases; bases with no gene match: 6. Per the germline V gene, CDR1 is KGHSH and CDR2 is LQKENI.

The chain recombines TRBV5-1 with TRBJ1-2; D not resolved. CDR1 SGHRS and CDR2 YFSETQ come from the germline V gene. The CDR3 spans 14 residues. V dropped 0 bases and J dropped 5 bases, with 11 bases sitting between them. The CDR3 DNA follows: TGCGCCAGCAGCTTGGAAGCTTCTTCGTATGGCTACACCTTC. It encodes CASSLEASSYGYTF.

The rearrangement links TRBV24-1 to TRBJ2-5; 7 bases map to TRBD2. The V segment lost 3 bases and the J segment 4 bases; nucleotides outside the gene matches: 4. This CDR3 comprises 14 residues. Germline values: CDR1 KGHDR, CDR2 SFDVKD. Here the CDR3 DNA reads TGTGCCACCAGTGATCGGGGGAGGGGAGAGACCCAGTACTTC. Protein product: CATSDRGRGETQYF.

The chain links TRBV30 to TRBJ1-1; D remains ambiguous. This CDR3 has 13 amino acids. Germline assignment: CDR1 GTSNPN and CDR2 SVGIG (reference sequence). Trimming removed 4 bases at V and 4 bases at J, with 13 bases between. Written as DNA, the CDR3 is TGTGCCTGGATCCCAGGTGGTGCCACTGAAGCTTTCTTT. It specifies CAWIPGGATEAFF.

The rearrangement uses TRBV7-8 and TRBJ1-6, with D possibly matching TRBD1 (5 bases). CDR3 length: 15 amino acids. CDR1 and CDR2 (germline): SGHVS, FQNEAQ. Trimming removed 5 bases from V and 8 bases from J, with 16 bases in between. CDR3 amino acids: CASSLSGTGDSPLHF. The CDR3 coding sequence is TGTGCCAGCAGCCTTTCGGGCACGGGGGATTCACCCCTCCACTTT.

V is TRBV2 and J is TRBJ2-7; 10 bases map to TRBD1. The CDR3 has 13 residues. Trimming cost V 5 bases and J 6 bases; bases outside gene matches: 4. Germline loops: CDR1 SNHLY, CDR2 FYNNEI. The DNA for the CDR3 is TGTGCCAGCAGTTTCGACAGGGGGCTCGAGCAGTACTTC. This translates into CASSFDRGLEQYF.

The genes are TRBV9 and TRBJ1-5; D is ambiguous. Trimming pared 7 bases from V and 6 bases from J, leaving 26 bases between. The germline CDR1 and CDR2 sequences are SGDLS and YYNGEE. CDR3 length: 17 amino acids. CDR3 in amino acids: CASPIGFKSAVVQPQHF. The CDR3 DNA follows: TGTGCCAGCCCCATAGGGTTCAAGTCGGCCGTTGTTCAGCCCCAGCATTTT.

The rearrangement joins TRBV9 to TRBJ1-1; 9 nucleotides line up with TRBD1. The CDR3 loop spans 16 amino acids. The junction had 5 bases not matched to a gene; V was cut back by 1 base and J by 1 base. Germline loops: CDR1 SGDLS, CDR2 YYNGEE. The CDR3 DNA is TGTGCCAGCAGCGTACCACGGACAGGGGAGAACACTGAAGCTTTCTTT. The encoded protein is CASSVPRTGENTEAFF.

V is TRBV27 and J is TRBJ1-6, with TRBD1 matching over 9 bases. This CDR3 has 17 residues. Germline loops: CDR1 MNHEY, CDR2 SMNVEV (reference sequence). Trimming cost V 3 bases and J 7 bases; bases outside gene matches: 10. Here the CDR3 reads CASSFLLPGQGNSPLHF. The CDR3 nucleotides read TGTGCCAGCAGTTTCCTCTTACCGGGACAGGGCAATTCACCCCTCCACTTT.

This chain links TRBV7-2 with TRBJ2-7; D is unresolved. Germline CDR1 SGHTA, CDR2 FQGNSA. The CDR3 runs to 13 residues. V lost 1 base and J 4 bases, leaving 8 bases between the germline ends. Here the CDR3 reads CASSLGDEYEQYF. CDR3 sequence (DNA): TGTGCCAGCAGCTTAGGAGATGAGTACGAGCAGTACTTC.

V gene TRBV29-1 combines with J gene TRBJ1-2; 7 positions match TRBD1. Germline V gene data show CDR1 as SQVTM and CDR2 as ANQGSEA. This CDR3 contains 13 residues. With V trimmed by 3 bases and J by 4 bases, 5 bases remained unmatched. In DNA form, the CDR3 reads TGCAGCGTTGAGGGGCAGGGGGGCTATGGCTACACCTTC. The encoded protein is CSVEGQGGYGYTF.

This clone was observed a single time. This chain connects TRBV5-6 to TRBJ2-7; D remains unclear. The germline gives CDR1 SGHDT, CDR2 YYEEEE. The ends were cut back, 3 bases at V and 3 bases at J, with 13 bases in the middle. The CDR3 has 14 amino acids. The CDR3 coding sequence is TGTGCCAGCAGCTCCGGGCTACTCAGCTACGAGCAGTACTTC. Translated: CASSSGLLSYEQYF.

This chain connects TRBV10-3 to TRBJ1-5, with 7 nucleotides matching TRBD1. The V segment lost 11 bases and the J segment 5 bases; nucleotides outside the gene matches: 12. Germline V gene data show CDR1 as ENHRY and CDR2 as SYGVKD. The CDR3 runs 14 residues. DNA for the CDR3: TGTGCCTCTTCGCAGGGGGTTAGGGATCAGCCCCAGCATTTT. It is translated as CASSQGVRDQPQHF.

J is TRBJ1-5 and V is TRBV2, with D uncertain. The germline V gene has CDR1 SNHLY and CDR2 FYNNEI. The V gene lost 3 bases and the J gene lost 0 bases, with 6 bases spanning the gap. The CDR3 has 14 amino acids. CDR3 sequence: CASSDRNSNQPQHF. The CDR3 DNA sequence: TGTGCCAGCAGTGATAGGAATAGCAATCAGCCCCAGCATTTT.

The rearrangement links TRBV18 to TRBJ2-7; tentative D call: TRBD2 (5 bases). With 3 bases removed from V and 2 bases from J, the gap between germline ends came to 8 bases. Germline-derived CDR1 and CDR2 are KGHSH and LQKENI. The CDR3 extends over 13 amino acids. CDR3 region: CASSPRGTYEQYF. CDR3 in DNA: TGTGCCAGCTCACCCCGGGGTACCTACGAGCAGTACTTC.

This chain connects TRBV27 to TRBJ2-3; D is undetermined. The CDR3 consists of 12 residues. Germline V gene sequence: CDR1 MNHEY, CDR2 SMNVEV (reference sequence). V was pared by 1 base and J by 5 bases, with 4 bases between. The DNA for the CDR3 is TGTGCCAGCAGTTTATTGGGAGATACGCAGTATTTT. Encoded protein: CASSLLGDTQYF.

A single count supports this clone. This chain links TRBV19 with TRBJ2-7, with D possibly being TRBD1 or TRBD2 (5 bases each). V lost 3 bases to trimming and J lost 3 bases, with 9 bases between them. The germline CDR1 and CDR2 sequences are LNHDA and SQIVND (reference sequence). CDR3 length: 13 residues. DNA of the CDR3: TGTGCCAGTAGTATCCTTGGGGGCTACGAGCAGTACTTC. This translates into CASSILGGYEQYF.

This chain's CDR3 is CASSFRTSGYTGELFF. The CDR3 DNA follows: TGTGCCAGCAGCTTCCGGACTAGCGGGTACACCGGGGAGCTGTTTTTT. The chain couples TRBV7-2 to TRBJ2-2, with 11 nucleotides matching TRBD2. The V gene end was trimmed by 3 bases and the J gene end by 3 bases; junction bases not matched to a gene: 3. Germline CDR1 and CDR2: SGHTA and FQGNSA. The CDR3 is 16 residues long. Based on the CDR3 plus reference TRBV7-2 and TRBJ2-2, the full variable domain is GAGVSQSPSNKVTEKGKDVELRCDPISGHTALYWYRQSLGQGLEFLIYFQGNSAPDKSGLPSDRFSAERTGGSVSTLTIQRTQQEDSAVYLCASSFRTSGYTGELFFGEGSRLTVL.

The chain recombines TRBV5-3 with TRBJ1-5; D gene unclear. TRBV5-3 is annotated as an ORF whose role is uncertain. This CDR3 region has 14 residues. Trimming took off 7 bases at V and 6 bases at J, with 17 bases between the two ends. The chain's CDR3 is CARFPHWGRQPQHF. The CDR3 nucleotides are TGTGCCAGATTCCCTCACTGGGGTCGTCAGCCCCAGCATTTT.

Comments on this clone: This CDR3 is also generated by other DNA sequences in the sample. The gene calls are TRBV10-3 and TRBJ1-5; D perhaps matches TRBD1 (5 bases). The CDR3 spans 14 residues. Germline CDR1 is ENHRY and CDR2 is SYGVKD. V dropped 0 bases and J dropped 2 bases, with 5 bases sitting between them. CDR3 loop: CAISESGGNQPQHF. CDR3 coding DNA: TGTGCCATCAGTGAGTCAGGGGGCAATCAGCCCCAGCATTTT.

This sequence joins TRBV11-2 and TRBJ1-6, with D perhaps matching TRBD1 (6 bases). Trimming pared 3 bases from V and 0 bases from J, leaving 12 bases between. This CDR3 has 17 amino acids. From germline, CDR1 is SGHAT and CDR2 FQNNGV. The CDR3: CASSFYGQSSYNSPLHF. The CDR3 DNA reads as TGTGCCAGCAGCTTTTATGGACAGAGCTCCTATAATTCACCCCTCCACTTT.

The CDR3 here is CASSLGLAGGADTQYF. CDR3 DNA: TGCGCCAGCAGCCTAGGACTAGCGGGAGGGGCTGATACGCAGTATTTT. The V and J genes are TRBV10-1 and TRBJ2-3; 15 bases align to TRBD2. Trimming cost V 6 bases and J 6 bases; bases outside gene matches: 7. CDR3 length: 16 amino acids. Germline values: CDR1 WNHNN, CDR2 SYGVQD (reference sequence).

The V and J genes are TRBV11-2 and TRBJ2-7, with 16 bases that match TRBD2. Germline CDR1 SGHAT, CDR2 FQNNGV. V shed 5 bases and J 2 bases; nucleotides not matched to a gene: 6. This CDR3 is 17 amino acids long. The CDR3: CASSVGLAGGPAYEQYF. CDR3 nucleotide sequence: TGTGCCAGCAGCGTGGGACTAGCGGGAGGGCCCGCCTACGAGCAGTACTTC.

The CDR3 is CASRPGQGVPGELFF. DNA for the CDR3: TGTGCCAGCAGGCCGGGACAGGGGGTCCCCGGGGAGCTGTTTTTT. J is TRBJ2-2 and V is TRBV3-1 (or the pseudogene TRBV3-2); 11 positions agree with TRBD1. The CDR3 has 15 amino acids. The V and J ends lost 6 bases and 6 bases, in that order; junction bases with no gene match: 6. Germline CDR1 reads LGHDT; CDR2 reads YNNKEL (reference sequence).

CDR3 residues: CASSQEKRTEAFF. DNA for the CDR3: TGTGCCAGCAGCCAAGAGAAGAGAACTGAAGCTTTCTTT. The chain is built from TRBV3-1 (or the pseudogene TRBV3-2) and TRBJ1-1; D gene ambiguous. V was pared by 0 bases and J by 5 bases, with 7 bases between. Germline CDR1 LGHDT, CDR2 YNNKEL (reference sequence). This CDR3 is 13 amino acids long.